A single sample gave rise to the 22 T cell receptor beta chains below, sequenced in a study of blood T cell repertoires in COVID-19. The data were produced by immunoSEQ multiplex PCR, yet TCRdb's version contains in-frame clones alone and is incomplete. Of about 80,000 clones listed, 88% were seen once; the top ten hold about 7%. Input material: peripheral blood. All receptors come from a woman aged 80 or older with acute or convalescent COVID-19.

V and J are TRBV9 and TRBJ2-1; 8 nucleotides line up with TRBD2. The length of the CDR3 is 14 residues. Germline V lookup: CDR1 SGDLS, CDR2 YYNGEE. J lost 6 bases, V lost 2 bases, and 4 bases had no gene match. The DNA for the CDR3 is TGTGCCAGCAGCGTGGGGACTAGTTTCAATGAGCAGTTCTTC. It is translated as CASSVGTSFNEQFF.

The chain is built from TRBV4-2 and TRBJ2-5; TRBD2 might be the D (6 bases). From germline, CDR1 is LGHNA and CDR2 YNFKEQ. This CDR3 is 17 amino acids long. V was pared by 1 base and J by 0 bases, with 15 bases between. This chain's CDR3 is CASSQASGTVYQETQYF. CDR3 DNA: TGTGCCAGCAGCCAAGCGTCCGGGACTGTGTACCAAGAGACCCAGTACTTC.

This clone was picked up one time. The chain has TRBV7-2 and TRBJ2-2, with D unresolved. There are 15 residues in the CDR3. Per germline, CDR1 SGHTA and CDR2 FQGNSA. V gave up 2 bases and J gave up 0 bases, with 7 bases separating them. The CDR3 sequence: CASSLRQANTGELFF. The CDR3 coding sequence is TGTGCCAGCAGCTTACGTCAGGCGAACACCGGGGAGCTGTTTTTT.

The CDR3 loop is CASGLGTGGYNEQFF. The DNA for the CDR3 is TGTGCTAGTGGTTTGGGGACAGGGGGCTACAATGAGCAGTTCTTC. The chain combines TRBV12-5 with TRBJ2-1, with 10 bases matching TRBD1. CDR1 and CDR2 (germline): LGHNT, FRNRAP. The CDR3 has 15 residues. The V segment lost 1 base and the J segment 3 bases; nucleotides outside the gene matches: 0.

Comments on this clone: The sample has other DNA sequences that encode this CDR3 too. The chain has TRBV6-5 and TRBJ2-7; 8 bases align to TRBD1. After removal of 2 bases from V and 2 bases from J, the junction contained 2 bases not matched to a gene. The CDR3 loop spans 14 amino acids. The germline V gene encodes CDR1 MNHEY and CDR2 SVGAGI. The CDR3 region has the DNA TGTGCCAGCAGTTACGGACAGGGCGCCTACGAGCAGTACTTC. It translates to CASSYGQGAYEQYF.

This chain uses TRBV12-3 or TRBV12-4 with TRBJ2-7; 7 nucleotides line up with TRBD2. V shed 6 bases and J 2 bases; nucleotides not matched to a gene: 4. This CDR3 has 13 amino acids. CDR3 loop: CASSSSGPYEQYF. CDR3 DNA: TGTGCCAGCAGCTCTAGCGGCCCCTACGAGCAGTACTTC.

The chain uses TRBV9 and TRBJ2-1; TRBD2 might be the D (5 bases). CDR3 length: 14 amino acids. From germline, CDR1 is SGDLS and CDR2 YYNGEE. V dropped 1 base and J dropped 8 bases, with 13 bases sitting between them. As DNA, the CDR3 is TGTGCCAGCAGCGTACCTAGCTCAGGTCATGAGCAGTTCTTC. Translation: CASSVPSSGHEQFF.

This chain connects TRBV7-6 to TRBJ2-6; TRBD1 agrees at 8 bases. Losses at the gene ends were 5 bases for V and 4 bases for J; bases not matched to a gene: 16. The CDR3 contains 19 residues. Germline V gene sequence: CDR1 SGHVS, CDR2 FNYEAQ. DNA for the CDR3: TGTGCCAGCAGCACCTGGACAGGGATAAACGGGGCAGGGGCCAACGTCCTGACTTTC. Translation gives CASSTWTGINGAGANVLTF. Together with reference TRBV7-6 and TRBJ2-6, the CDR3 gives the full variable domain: GAGVSQSPRYKVTKRGQDVALRCDPISGHVSLYWYRQALGQGPEFLTYFNYEAQQDKSGLPNDRFSAERPEGSISTLTIQRTEQRDSAMYRCASSTWTGINGAGANVLTFGAGSRLTVL.

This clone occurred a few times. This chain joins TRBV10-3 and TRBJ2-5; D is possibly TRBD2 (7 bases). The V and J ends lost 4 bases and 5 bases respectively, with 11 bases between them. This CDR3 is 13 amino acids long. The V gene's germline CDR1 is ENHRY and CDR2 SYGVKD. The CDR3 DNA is TGTGCCATCAGTGGGCGGGGGCAGGAGACCCAGTACTTC. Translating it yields CAISGRGQETQYF.

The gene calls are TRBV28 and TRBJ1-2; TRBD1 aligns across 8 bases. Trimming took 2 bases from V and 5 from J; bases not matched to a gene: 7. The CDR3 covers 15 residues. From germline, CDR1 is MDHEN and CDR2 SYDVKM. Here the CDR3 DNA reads TGTGCCAGCAGTTTACCACAGGGGGAGGGTTATGGCTACACCTTC. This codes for CASSLPQGEGYGYTF.

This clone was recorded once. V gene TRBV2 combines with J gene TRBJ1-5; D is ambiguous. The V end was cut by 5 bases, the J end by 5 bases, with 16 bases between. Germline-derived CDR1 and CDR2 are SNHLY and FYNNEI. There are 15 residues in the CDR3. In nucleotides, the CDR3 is TGTGCCAGCAGTAGAGAAGGGATGAGGGATCAGCCCCAGCATTTT. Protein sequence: CASSREGMRDQPQHF.

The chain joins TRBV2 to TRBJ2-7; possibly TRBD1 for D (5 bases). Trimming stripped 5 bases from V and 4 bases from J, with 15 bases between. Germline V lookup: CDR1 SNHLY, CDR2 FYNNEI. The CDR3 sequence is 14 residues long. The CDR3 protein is CASSFSGQLYEQYF. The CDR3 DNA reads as TGTGCCAGCAGTTTTTCTGGACAATTGTACGAGCAGTACTTC.

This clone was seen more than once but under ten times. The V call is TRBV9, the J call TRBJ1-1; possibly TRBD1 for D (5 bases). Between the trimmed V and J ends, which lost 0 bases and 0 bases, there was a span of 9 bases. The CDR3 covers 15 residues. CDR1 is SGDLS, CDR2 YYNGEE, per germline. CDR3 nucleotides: TGTGCCAGCAGCGTAGTTACAGGTATGAACACTGAAGCTTTCTTT. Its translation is CASSVVTGMNTEAFF. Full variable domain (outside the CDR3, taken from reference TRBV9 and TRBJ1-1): DSGVTQTPKHLITATGQRVTLRCSPRSGDLSVYWYQQSLDQGLQFLIQYYNGEERAKGNILERFSAQQFPDLHSELNLSSLELGDSALYFCASSVVTGMNTEAFFGQGTRLTVV.

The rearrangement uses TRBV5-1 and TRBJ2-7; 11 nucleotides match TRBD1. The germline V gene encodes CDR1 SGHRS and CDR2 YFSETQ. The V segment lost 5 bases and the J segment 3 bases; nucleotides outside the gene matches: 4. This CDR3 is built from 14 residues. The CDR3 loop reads CASSSGTGGYEQYF. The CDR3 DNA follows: TGCGCCAGCAGTTCCGGGACAGGGGGCTACGAGCAGTACTTC.

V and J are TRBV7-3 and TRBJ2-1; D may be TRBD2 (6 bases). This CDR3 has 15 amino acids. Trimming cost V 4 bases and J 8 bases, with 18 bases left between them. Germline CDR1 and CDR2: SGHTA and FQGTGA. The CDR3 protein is CASSSPELASDEQFF. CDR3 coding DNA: TGTGCCAGCAGCTCACCTGAGCTAGCGTCGGATGAGCAGTTCTTC.

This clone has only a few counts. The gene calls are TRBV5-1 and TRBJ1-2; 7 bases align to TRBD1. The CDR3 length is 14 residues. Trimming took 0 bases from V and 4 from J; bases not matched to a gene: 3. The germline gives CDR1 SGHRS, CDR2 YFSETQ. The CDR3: CASSLEQGPYGYTF. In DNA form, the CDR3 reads TGCGCCAGCAGCTTGGAACAGGGGCCCTATGGCTACACCTTC. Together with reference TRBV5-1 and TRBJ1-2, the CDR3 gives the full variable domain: KAGVTQTPRYLIKTRGQQVTLSCSPISGHRSVSWYQQTPGQGLQFLFEYFSETQRNKGNFPGRFSGRQFSNSRSEMNVSTLELGDSALYLCASSLEQGPYGYTFGSGTRLTVV.

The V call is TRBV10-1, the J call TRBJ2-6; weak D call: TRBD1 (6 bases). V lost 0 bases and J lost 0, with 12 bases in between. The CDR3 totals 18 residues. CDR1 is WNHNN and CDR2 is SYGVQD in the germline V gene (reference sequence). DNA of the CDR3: TGCGCCAGCAGTGAGTCGCGACAGACAGGCTCTGGGGCCAACGTCCTGACTTTC. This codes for CASSESRQTGSGANVLTF.

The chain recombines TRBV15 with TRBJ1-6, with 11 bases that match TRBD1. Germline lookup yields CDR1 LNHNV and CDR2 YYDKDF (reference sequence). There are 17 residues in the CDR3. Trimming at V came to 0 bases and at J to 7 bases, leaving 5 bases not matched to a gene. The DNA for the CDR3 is TGTGCCACCAGCAGAGATAGGGGACAGGGGGGGAATTCACCCCTCCACTTT. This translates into CATSRDRGQGGNSPLHF.

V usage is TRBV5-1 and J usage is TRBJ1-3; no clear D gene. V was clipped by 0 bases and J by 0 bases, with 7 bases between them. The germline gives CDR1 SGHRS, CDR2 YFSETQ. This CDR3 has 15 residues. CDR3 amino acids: CASSLDGSSGNTIYF. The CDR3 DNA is TGCGCCAGCAGCTTGGATGGCAGCTCTGGAAACACCATATATTTT.

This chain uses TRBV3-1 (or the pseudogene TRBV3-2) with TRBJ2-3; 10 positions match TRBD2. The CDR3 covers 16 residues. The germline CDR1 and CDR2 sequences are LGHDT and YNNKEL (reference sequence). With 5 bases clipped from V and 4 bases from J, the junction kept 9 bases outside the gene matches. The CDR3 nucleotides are TGTGCCAGCAGCAGCCGTAGCGGGGGGAGGGCAGATACGCAGTATTTT. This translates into CASSSRSGGRADTQYF.

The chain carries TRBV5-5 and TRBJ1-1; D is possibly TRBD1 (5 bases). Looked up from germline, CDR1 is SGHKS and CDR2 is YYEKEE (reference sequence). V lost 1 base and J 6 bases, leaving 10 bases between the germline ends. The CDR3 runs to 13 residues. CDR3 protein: CASSLSREAEAFF. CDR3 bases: TGTGCCAGCAGCTTGAGCAGGGAGGCTGAAGCTTTCTTT.

In nucleotides, the CDR3 is TGTGCCACCAGTGAGGCCGGGACAGGGGGCCCTCGATACGGGGAGCTGTTTTTT. Protein: CATSEAGTGGPRYGELFF. The chain is built from TRBV24-1 and TRBJ2-2, with TRBD1 identical over 12 bases. This CDR3 has 18 amino acids. After removal of 4 bases from V and 7 bases from J, the junction contained 12 bases not matched to a gene. From germline, CDR1 is KGHDR and CDR2 SFDVKD.